A selection of T cell receptor beta chains follows, all from one sample in a study of T cells in Graves' hyperthyroidism and ophthalmopathy. TCRdb re-analysed the multiplex PCR reads in MiXCR, keeping a single row per CDR3 protein. Among about 500,000 distinct CDR3 sequences, 17% were seen once, and the ten largest hold 15% to 20%. The sequenced sample consisted of blood. These receptors came from a woman younger than 30 with Graves' ophthalmopathy. The CDR3 runs from the conserved cysteine through the conserved F or W. A D gene is named only where the DNA matches it firmly. Some rows mark clone size as missing; the rest say once, few, many or name a class of expanded clone.

V	D	J	size	DNA	CDR3
TRBV24-1	-	TRBJ2-3	-	TGTGCCACCAGTGATTCCGGGAGCCACCGAGGCACAGATACGCAGTATTTT	CATSDSGSHRGTDTQYF
TRBV19	-	TRBJ2-1	many	TGTGCCAGTAGTACCGACTCCGGGACGCCCACCTACAATGAGCAGTTCTTC	CASSTDSGTPTYNEQFF
TRBV20-1	TRBD1	TRBJ1-2	few	TGCAGTGCGGCGGACAGGGTGAGGTATGGCTACACCTTC	CSAADRVRYGYTF
TRBV3-1	-	TRBJ1-3	many	TGTGCCAGCAGCCAAAAGGGTTCCGGAAACACCATATATTTT	CASSQKGSGNTIYF
TRBV10-3	-	TRBJ2-2	many	TGTGCCATCATGGGGCAACCTGCGGGGACGGGCACCGGGGAGCTGTTTTTT	CAIMGQPAGTGTGELFF
TRBV7-6	TRBD2	TRBJ2-7	many	TGTGCCAGCAGCGCTCGACTAGCGGGAGAATCCTACGAGCAGTACTTC	CASSARLAGESYEQYF
TRBV7-9	-	TRBJ2-5	many	TGTGCCAGCAGCTTACAGTTAACAGGGTTGGTGGAGACCCAGTACTTC	CASSLQLTGLVETQYF
TRBV28	TRBD1	TRBJ2-1	many	TGTGCCAGCAGTTCGGAACCGAGACAGGGCGTCTACAATGAGCAGTTCTTC	CASSSEPRQGVYNEQFF
TRBV6-1	-	TRBJ2-5	-	TGTGCCAGCAGCCTCGAGGGGGGGTCATCCTATGGGACCCAGTACTTC	CASSLEGGSSYGTQYF
TRBV19	TRBD1	TRBJ2-2	few	TGTGCCAGTAGTATTTGGACAGGGCTGGCCGGGGAGCTGTTTTTT	CASSIWTGLAGELFF
TRBV7-3	-	TRBJ2-7	many	TGTGCCAGCAATAAGGGGTCGAGCTCCTACGAGCAGTACTTC	CASNKGSSSYEQYF
TRBV7-9	-	TRBJ2-7	many	TGTGCCAGCAGCTCCTACAGGGGACTTACCCCCGAGCAGTACTTC	CASSSYRGLTPEQYF
TRBV7-3	-	TRBJ2-1	many	TGTGCCAGCAGCTTAAAAGCGGCCCTATACAATGAGCAGTTCTTC	CASSLKAALYNEQFF
TRBV7-3	-	TRBJ2-5	-	TGTGCCAGCAGCCCCCTGGGCGAGGAGACCCAGTACTTC	CASSPLGEETQYF
TRBV6-5	-	TRBJ2-7	many	TGTGCCAGCAGTTACGGGGTCTCCTACGAGCAGTACTTC	CASSYGVSYEQYF
TRBV7-3	-	TRBJ1-6	many	TGTGCCAGCAGCTTACACCCTCAGGGTCCGGATTCACCCCTCCACTTT	CASSLHPQGPDSPLHF
TRBV30	-	TRBJ1-3	many	TGTGCCTGGAGTAGAACATCGAGAAACACCATATATTTT	CAWSRTSRNTIYF
TRBV6-2/TRBV6-3	-	TRBJ2-7	few	TGTGCCAGCAGTCCCCCGACGCCTCCAGCCCACGAGCAGTACTTC	CASSPPTPPAHEQYF
TRBV18	TRBD2	TRBJ2-7	few	TGTGCCAGCTCACCACTAGCGGGAGGGCTAGGTGAGCAGTACTTC	CASSPLAGGLGEQYF
TRBV5-8	-	TRBJ1-2	-	TGTGCCAGCAGCTTGCCGGAGGGCTATTTCTATGGCTACACCTTC	CASSLPEGYFYGYTF
TRBV9	-	TRBJ1-2	-	TGTGCCAGCAGCGAGGCGGGCCGGGGCACTAACTATGGCTACACCTTC	CASSEAGRGTNYGYTF
TRBV5-1	-	TRBJ2-7	-	TGCGCCAGCAGCTCCCAGGGTTACTCCTACGAGCAGTACTTC	CASSSQGYSYEQYF
TRBV19	-	TRBJ2-1	once	TGTGCCAGTAGCGGGACTTTTCCCTACAATGAGCAGTTCTTC	CASSGTFPYNEQFF
TRBV19	TRBD1	TRBJ2-1	-	TGTGCCAGTAGTATCCGGGACAGCATTTATGAGCAGTTCTTC	CASSIRDSIYEQFF
TRBV19	TRBD1	TRBJ2-2	few	TGTGCCAGTTCCTACAGGGGAAACGGGGAGCTGTTTTTT	CASSYRGNGELFF
TRBV3-1	-	TRBJ2-1	many	TGTGCCAGCAGCCAGGAGGGGCGGGAACTGTTCTTC	CASSQEGRELFF
TRBV19	TRBD2	TRBJ2-1	-	TGTGCCAGTAAGCACGCGGGAGGGGCCAATGAGCAGTTCTTC	CASKHAGGANEQFF
TRBV27	-	TRBJ2-5	many	TGTGCCAGCAGTTCCATGGGACCACTCCAAGAGACCCAGTACTTC	CASSSMGPLQETQYF
TRBV2	-	TRBJ2-1	many	TGTGCCAGCAGTGAAGAGGAGTCCTACAATGAGCAGTTCTTC	CASSEEESYNEQFF
TRBV7-2	TRBD2	TRBJ2-7	many	TGTGCCAGCAGCGATCGAGCGGGAGGGCCTTTCCACGAGCAGTACTTC	CASSDRAGGPFHEQYF
TRBV6-5	-	TRBJ2-3	-	TGTGCCAGCAGTTACTCGAGGGTAGATACGCAGTATTTT	CASSYSRVDTQYF
TRBV12-3/TRBV12-4	-	TRBJ1-4	-	TGTGCCAGCAGGCCAGACACGGCTAATGAAAAACTGTTTTTT	CASRPDTANEKLFF
TRBV20-1	TRBD2	TRBJ2-7	-	TGCAGTGCTCGGGCTAGCGGGAGAGACGAGCAGTACTTC	CSARASGRDEQYF
TRBV11-2	-	TRBJ1-5	-	TGTGCCAGCAGCTTAGGTGGGTCGGGGGTGGGTCAGCCCCAGCATTTT	CASSLGGSGVGQPQHF
TRBV29-1	-	TRBJ1-2	many	TGCAGCGTTGGGGCTGCGGGGGGCTATGGCTACACCTTC	CSVGAAGGYGYTF
TRBV30	-	TRBJ2-7	few	TGTGCCTGGGGACTGGCATACGAGCAGTACTTC	CAWGLAYEQYF
TRBV20-1	-	TRBJ2-7	-	TGCAGTGCTAAGAAGCCGGGACAAAAAATCTCGGCCGAGCAGTACTTC	CSAKKPGQKISAEQYF
TRBV5-1	-	TRBJ2-6	-	TGTGCCAGCAGCTTGCTTCGGCAATCCGGGGCCAACGTCCTGACTTTC	CASSLLRQSGANVLTF
TRBV30	TRBD2	TRBJ2-3	-	TGTGCCTGGAGTGGATTAGCGGGAGGGCCAAGCTTTAGCACAGATACGCAGTATTTT	CAWSGLAGGPSFSTDTQYF
TRBV7-2	-	TRBJ2-3	-	TGTGCCAGCAGCTTAGCGCTAGTAGGGACAGATACGCAGTATTTT	CASSLALVGTDTQYF
TRBV7-2	-	TRBJ1-2	many	TGTGCCAGCAGCTTGACTCCAGACTATGGCTACACCTTC	CASSLTPDYGYTF
TRBV20-1	-	TRBJ2-2	-	TGCAGTGCTAGTTCCGGACAGTTTAACACCGGGGAGCTGTTTTTT	CSASSGQFNTGELFF
TRBV29-1	-	TRBJ2-7	few	TGCAGCGTGGGGACTTTTGGGGAGCAGTACTTC	CSVGTFGEQYF
TRBV5-4	TRBD1	TRBJ2-7	-	TGTGCCAGCAGCTTGGAGTCCTTTAACAGGGGACCCTACGAGCAGTACTTC	CASSLESFNRGPYEQYF
TRBV27	-	TRBJ2-1	many	TGTGCCAGCAGTTTGGGACGGTCGATCTACAATGAGCAGTTCTTC	CASSLGRSIYNEQFF
TRBV7-2	-	TRBJ2-7	-	TGTGCCAGCAGCTTCAGGGGCCTGGCCTTAGAGCAGTACTTC	CASSFRGLALEQYF
TRBV29-1	-	TRBJ1-2	-	TGCAGCGTTGAAGCGGTGGCAGGGCAATTGGGTAACTATGGCTACACCTTC	CSVEAVAGQLGNYGYTF
TRBV11-2	-	TRBJ1-2	many	TGTGCCAGCAGGTCCGGGGGGGTTAGCTATGGCTACACCTTC	CASRSGGVSYGYTF
TRBV6-1	-	TRBJ2-2	few	TGTGCCAGCAGTGGCCTGACGCGAGGTATCACCGGGGAGCTGTTTTTT	CASSGLTRGITGELFF
TRBV5-1	-	TRBJ2-5	many	TGTGCCAGCAGTTTAGGGCAAGAGACCCAGTACTTC	CASSLGQETQYF
TRBV6-2/TRBV6-3	TRBD2	TRBJ2-5	few	TGTGCCAGCAGTTACTCAGCGGGAGAAGGGACCCAGTACTTC	CASSYSAGEGTQYF
TRBV6-2/TRBV6-3	-	TRBJ1-2	-	TGTGCCAGCAGTTATCCCGGGGGCAGCTATGGCTACACCTTC	CASSYPGGSYGYTF
TRBV7-3	TRBD1	TRBJ1-2	many	TGTGCCAGCAGCCCCGGGACAGGGATCTATGGCTACACCTTC	CASSPGTGIYGYTF
TRBV18	-	TRBJ1-2	-	TGTGCCAGCTCACTGGGTACGGGCCCACTGATCGTCTATGGCTACACCTTC	CASSLGTGPLIVYGYTF